These 26 T cell receptor beta chains were sequenced from one sample in a study of blood T cell repertoires in COVID-19 (dated by TCRdb to the early 2020s). Library preparation employed the immunoSEQ multiplex PCR assay. Sourced from immuneACCESS, this table was stored by TCRdb with only in-frame sequences that have V and J called. A share of the clones is absent; for the studies checked, an unresolved V gene accounts for under half, and the remainder has no known explanation. Within this sample are approximately 190,000 clones, with roughly 90% of them counted one time only. About 0.54% of the sample lies in the top ten. The specimen was peripheral blood. These receptors originate from a man between 50 and 59 years old with acute or convalescent COVID-19.

This chain uses TRBV5-4 with TRBJ1-1; D gene unclear. Per germline, CDR1 SGHNT and CDR2 YYREEE (reference sequence). This CDR3 has 14 amino acids. V was clipped by 0 bases and J by 1 base, with 7 bases between them. CDR3 sequence: CASSLASRNTEAFF. The CDR3 DNA sequence: TGTGCCAGCAGCTTGGCCTCCAGGAACACTGAAGCTTTCTTT.

The V call is TRBV5-6, the J call TRBJ2-3, with D maybe TRBD1 (6 bases). The CDR3 consists of 17 residues. The V end lost 2 bases, the J end lost 2 bases, and 18 bases lay between the germline ends. Germline V gene data show CDR1 as SGHDT and CDR2 as YYEEEE. In nucleotides, the CDR3 is TGTGCCAGCAGCTTCGGTTGGGGGCACTTTTACACAGATACGCAGTATTTT. Translation gives CASSFGWGHFYTDTQYF.

The chain employs TRBV30 and TRBJ1-5, with D tentatively TRBD1 (5 bases). This CDR3 is 13 amino acids long. V gave up 4 bases and J gave up 2 bases, with 9 bases separating them. The germline CDR1 and CDR2 sequences are GTSNPN and SVGIG (reference sequence). CDR3 DNA: TGTGCCTGGACAGGGAGGGGCAATCAGCCCCAGCATTTT. This translates into CAWTGRGNQPQHF.

The J gene is TRBJ1-5, the V gene TRBV29-1; TRBD1 agrees at 8 bases. Germline CDR1 SQVTM, CDR2 ANQGSEA. The CDR3 totals 13 residues. After removal of 1 base from V and 7 bases from J, the junction contained 3 bases not matched to a gene. CDR3 residues: CSVEVYRGQPQHF. CDR3 sequence (DNA): TGCAGCGTTGAAGTTTACAGGGGGCAGCCCCAGCATTTT.

The V gene is TRBV27, the J gene TRBJ2-5, with 14 bases matching TRBD2. J gave up 4 bases and V 4 bases, and 14 bases lay outside the gene matches. The CDR3 is 19 amino acids. Germline loops: CDR1 MNHEY, CDR2 SMNVEV (reference sequence). CDR3 sequence (DNA): TGTGCCAGCAGTTACAAGGGGACTAGCGGGAGCATTACCCGAGAGACCCAGTACTTC. The encoded protein is CASSYKGTSGSITRETQYF.

The chain is built from TRBV10-3 and TRBJ2-1; 14 bases are a match to TRBD2. The CDR3 is made up of 17 amino acids. V lost 2 bases to trimming and J lost 5 bases; unmatched junction nucleotides: 5. Germline CDR1 and CDR2: ENHRY and SYGVKD. As DNA, the CDR3 is TGTGCCATCAGTGAGAGACCGGGACTAGCGGGAGACAATGAGCAGTTCTTC. Its translation is CAISERPGLAGDNEQFF.

V usage is TRBV28 and J usage is TRBJ1-2; D may be TRBD1 (6 bases). V shed 6 bases and J shed 1 base, with 12 bases lying between them. The CDR3 covers 14 residues. CDR1 MDHEN and CDR2 SYDVKM come from the germline V gene. CDR3 sequence (DNA): TGTGCCAGCAGCTCGAGACAGGATAACTATGGCTACACCTTC. It is translated as CASSSRQDNYGYTF.

This chain links TRBV9 with TRBJ2-3, with D unresolved. The germline CDR1 and CDR2 sequences are SGDLS and YYNGEE. The CDR3 has 16 residues. Trimming removed 1 base from V and 3 bases from J, with 15 bases in between. The CDR3 region is CASSVLTPPLTDTQYF. The CDR3 DNA sequence: TGTGCCAGCAGCGTACTAACTCCTCCCCTGACAGATACGCAGTATTTT.

J is TRBJ1-5 and V is TRBV19; D call uncertain. V was cut by 3 bases and J by 6 bases, with 15 bases left in between. Germline-derived CDR1 and CDR2 are LNHDA and SQIVND (reference sequence). The CDR3 loop spans 15 amino acids. The CDR3 DNA sequence: TGTGCCAGTAGTATGGGTTCAGGATCTGGTCAGCCCCAGCATTTT. This encodes CASSMGSGSGQPQHF.

This clone was found a few times. The chain is built from TRBV14 and TRBJ1-2, with TRBD1 identical over 10 bases. The V gene's germline CDR1 is SGHDN and CDR2 FVKESK. CDR3 length: 15 amino acids. Trimming took 1 base from V and 4 from J; bases not matched to a gene: 3. The CDR3 DNA sequence: TGTGCCAGCAGCCAAGTTGGGACAGGGGTCTATGGCTACACCTTC. It codes for CASSQVGTGVYGYTF.

The chain recombines TRBV7-8 with TRBJ2-7, with 7 nucleotides matching TRBD2. CDR3 size: 14 residues. J gave up 1 base and V 5 bases, and 5 bases lay outside the gene matches. Per germline, CDR1 SGHVS and CDR2 FQNEAQ. The CDR3 loop is CASSGREVSYEQYF. CDR3 DNA: TGTGCCAGCAGCGGGAGGGAGGTTTCCTACGAGCAGTACTTC.

The J gene is TRBJ2-7, the V gene TRBV13, with 9 bases identical to TRBD1. This CDR3 contains 15 residues. Germline CDR1 reads PRHDT; CDR2 reads FYEKMQ (reference sequence). V lost 4 bases and J lost 3; bases outside the gene matches: 7. The CDR3 is CASSSPGQGIYEQYF. As DNA, the CDR3 is TGTGCCAGCAGCTCGCCGGGACAGGGTATCTACGAGCAGTACTTC.

The chain is built from TRBV6-1 and TRBJ2-5, with D perhaps TRBD2 (5 bases). CDR1 is MNHNS, CDR2 SASEGT, per germline. V dropped 2 bases and J dropped 5 bases, with 6 bases sitting between them. The CDR3 consists of 12 residues. CDR3 coding DNA: TGTGCCAGCAGTGAACTAGCTGAGACCCAGTACTTC. Residues: CASSELAETQYF.

The count of this clone is one. This chain uses TRBV4-1 with TRBJ1-2; 7 nucleotides match TRBD1. The germline gives CDR1 MGHRA, CDR2 YSYEKL. The CDR3 runs 16 residues. V gave up 4 bases and J gave up 4 bases; unmatched junction bases: 12. The CDR3 DNA sequence: TGCGCCAGCAGCCGATCCCTGACAGGGCCAAGCTATGGCTACACCTTC. Its translation: CASSRSLTGPSYGYTF.

The sample holds one count of this clone. This CDR3 is CASSEQGPGELFF. The CDR3 DNA reads as TGTGCCAGCAGTGAACAGGGTCCCGGGGAGCTGTTTTTT. The V gene is TRBV27, the J gene TRBJ2-2; weak D call: TRBD1 (6 bases). This CDR3 has 13 residues. Germline V gene lookup returns CDR1 MNHEY and CDR2 SMNVEV (reference sequence). Trimming took off 5 bases at V and 6 bases at J, with 10 bases between the two ends.

The chain is built from TRBV27 and TRBJ2-7; 8 bases are a match to TRBD2. V trimming: 8 bases; J trimming: 3 bases; junction bases outside the gene matches: 9. In germline, CDR1 is MNHEY, CDR2 SMNVEV (reference sequence). CDR3 length: 14 residues. The CDR3 spells CASARLARDYEQYF. The CDR3 DNA reads TGTGCCAGCGCCCGACTAGCGAGAGACTACGAGCAGTACTTC.

V usage is TRBV6-6 and J usage is TRBJ2-5, with 7 bases identical to TRBD1. The CDR3 runs to 15 residues. The germline gives CDR1 MNHNY, CDR2 SVGAGI (reference sequence). V gave up 10 bases and J gave up 1 base; unmatched junction bases: 12. The CDR3 loop reads CAKHARQGIQETQYF. CDR3 sequence (DNA): TGTGCCAAACATGCTAGACAGGGAATCCAAGAGACCCAGTACTTC.

This clone was seen a single time. The genes are TRBV10-1 and TRBJ2-5, with TRBD2 as a possible D gene (6 bases). CDR3 length: 13 residues. Trimming took 6 bases from V and 8 from J, leaving 16 bases between them. Germline-derived CDR1 and CDR2 are WNHNN and SYGVQD (reference sequence). CDR3 sequence (DNA): TGCGCCAGCAGGCATCGACTAGTAGGAACCCAGTACTTC. It translates to CASRHRLVGTQYF.

The V gene is TRBV7-2, the J gene TRBJ1-6; 10 bases align to TRBD1. Trimming cost V 5 bases and J 8 bases; bases outside gene matches: 6. Germline CDR1 reads SGHTA; CDR2 reads FQGNSA. The CDR3 is 15 amino acids. The CDR3 region has the DNA TGTGCCAGCAGCACTACCGGGACAGGGGATTCACCCCTCCACTTT. Residues: CASSTTGTGDSPLHF.

This clone was observed a single time. This chain joins TRBV30 and TRBJ1-2; no firm D call. This CDR3 is 13 amino acids long. Germline lookup yields CDR1 GTSNPN and CDR2 SVGIG (reference sequence). V lost 4 bases to trimming and J lost 0 bases, with 9 bases between them. CDR3 in amino acids: CAWTGFSNYGYTF. DNA for the CDR3: TGTGCCTGGACCGGGTTCTCTAACTATGGCTACACCTTC.

The J gene is TRBJ2-1, the V gene TRBV20-1; unclear D gene. This CDR3 is built from 13 residues. Trimming took off 3 bases at V and 6 bases at J, with 12 bases between the two ends. Germline CDR1 reads DFQATT; CDR2 reads SNEGSKA (reference sequence). The CDR3 protein is CSASYNRSNEQFF. The CDR3 region has the DNA TGCAGTGCTAGTTACAATCGGAGCAATGAGCAGTTCTTC.

The chain carries TRBV7-9 and TRBJ2-6; 8 nucleotides agree with TRBD1. The germline gives CDR1 SEHNR, CDR2 FQNEAQ (reference sequence). Trimming at V came to 5 bases and at J to 3 bases, leaving 3 bases not matched to a gene. CDR3 size: 15 residues. The CDR3 bases are TGTGCCAGCAGCCGACAGGGGTTTGGGGCCAACGTCCTGACTTTC. Translating gives CASSRQGFGANVLTF.

This chain connects TRBV5-4 to TRBJ2-5; 7 nucleotides line up with TRBD2. This CDR3 spans 15 amino acids. CDR1 and CDR2 from the germline V gene are SGHNT and YYREEE (reference sequence). The junction had 5 bases not matched to a gene; V was cut back by 0 bases and J by 3 bases. The CDR3 DNA sequence: TGTGCCAGCAGCTTGGGGGGGACTACAAAAGAGACCCAGTACTTC. This gives the protein CASSLGGTTKETQYF. The variable domain in full, with the rest retrieved from reference TRBV5-4 and TRBJ2-5, is ETGVTQSPTHLIKTRGQQVTLRCSSQSGHNTVSWYQQALGQGPQFIFQYYREEENGRGNFPPRFSGLQFPNYSSELNVNALELDDSALYLCASSLGGTTKETQYFGPGTRLLVL.

This chain uses TRBV19 with TRBJ2-1, with 9 nucleotides matching TRBD1. The germline CDR1 and CDR2 sequences are LNHDA and SQIVND (reference sequence). V lost 3 bases to trimming and J lost 6 bases; unmatched junction nucleotides: 3. The CDR3 is made up of 14 amino acids. In nucleotides, the CDR3 is TGTGCCAGTAGTATTCTGGGACAGGGCAATGAGCAGTTCTTC. This encodes CASSILGQGNEQFF. The full variable domain, its missing parts supplied by reference TRBV19 and TRBJ2-1, is DGGITQSPKYLFRKEGQNVTLSCEQNLNHDAMYWYRQDPGQGLRLIYYSQIVNDFQKGDIAEGYSVSREKKESFPLTVTSAQKNPTAFYLCASSILGQGNEQFFGPGTRLTVL.

As for this clone: One junction end does not reproduce the germline sequence, and a read error may be involved. This chain's CDR3 is CATGDYGQYF. The CDR3 DNA reads as TGTGCCACTGGGGACTACGGGCAGTACTTC. This rearrangement joins TRBV27 to TRBJ2-7; 7 bases match TRBD2. The CDR3 is made up of 10 amino acids. Germline V CDR1 and CDR2: MNHEY, SMNVEV (reference sequence).

The gene calls are TRBV6-5 and TRBJ2-2, with 12 bases that match TRBD2. The CDR3 length is 14 residues. Germline V gene sequence: CDR1 MNHEY, CDR2 SVGAGI. V dropped 6 bases and J dropped 4; count of bases not matched to a gene: 0. The CDR3 DNA sequence: TGTGCCAGCAGGACTAGCGGGGGCACCGGGGAGCTGTTTTTT. This translates into CASRTSGGTGELFF.